This T cell receptor (beta chain) was found in a study of cytomegalovirus exposure and HLA in healthy donors. Both 60 Vbeta primers and 13 Jbeta primers went into the PCR. Clones were sequenced by immunoSEQ multiplex PCR, and TCRdb holds only the in-frame ones, with some missing. The repertoire holds tens of thousands of clones, roughly 78% seen once, with over 9.5% in the top ten. The CDR3 sequence is 14 residues long. The trim removed 5 bases at V and 3 bases at J, leaving 2 bases unmatched. Per the germline V gene, CDR1 is SGHRS and CDR2 is YFSETQ. Sequenced input: PBMCs. The chain recombines TRBV5-1 with TRBJ2-7; the match to TRBD2 covers 13 bases. This receptor was obtained from a middle-aged man in good health and CMV-seronegative. The CDR3: CASSRTSGGYEQYF. CDR3 DNA sequence: TGCGCCAGCAGTCGGACTAGCGGGGGCTACGAGCAGTACTTC. Drawing the rest from reference TRBV5-1 and TRBJ2-7, the complete variable domain is KAGVTQTPRYLIKTRGQQVTLSCSPISGHRSVSWYQQTPGQGLQFLFEYFSETQRNKGNFPGRFSGRQFSNSRSEMNVSTLELGDSALYLCASSRTSGGYEQYFGPGTRLTVT.